This passage covers 11 T cell receptor beta chains from one sample sequenced in a study of identifying expanded T cells in peripheral blood. Data came from immunoSEQ multiplex PCR; TCRdb stores just in-frame clones and leaves some out. The repertoire holds around 100,000 clones, roughly 90% seen once, with about 17% in the top ten. The sequenced sample consisted of blood. Receptors originate from a person aged 18 to 75 in good health.

The chain joins TRBV7-2 to TRBJ2-5; maybe TRBD2 (6 bases). With the DNA end fitting TRBJ2-7 better, the J assignment may be wrong. This CDR3 has 16 amino acids. Germline CDR1 reads SGHTA; CDR2 reads FQGNSA. For the CDR3, the DNA is TGTGCCAGCAGCGTCGGGGGTGGGGGGATCCCTTACGAGCAGTACTTC. Translating it yields CASSVGGGGIPYEQYF.

This rearrangement joins TRBV10-3 to TRBJ1-2; 11 bases fit TRBD1. The trim removed 6 bases at V and 7 bases at J, leaving 13 bases unmatched. Looked up from germline, CDR1 is ENHRY and CDR2 is SYGVKD. This CDR3 has 16 residues. The CDR3 here is CAISLDRGREKAGYTF. CDR3 nucleotide sequence: TGTGCCATCAGCCTGGACAGGGGGCGCGAGAAAGCTGGCTACACCTTC.

This rearrangement joins TRBV2 to TRBJ2-4; 16 positions match TRBD2. Germline CDR1 is SNHLY and CDR2 is FYNNEI. J lost 0 bases, V lost 11 bases, and 13 bases had no gene match. The CDR3 length is 19 residues. CDR3 in DNA: TGTGCCTCAGCAACAGGGACTAGCGGGGGGGCTGGAGCCAAAAACATTCAGTACTTC. Residues: CASATGTSGGAGAKNIQYF.

V and J are TRBV5-6 and TRBJ2-7, with a possible D match to TRBD1 (5 bases). Looked up from germline, CDR1 is SGHDT and CDR2 is YYEEEE. The CDR3 runs to 14 residues. The ends were cut back, 0 bases at V and 2 bases at J, with 9 bases in the middle. The CDR3 bases are TGTGCCAGCAGCTTGGGGACATGGACCTACGAGCAGTACTTC. It yields the protein CASSLGTWTYEQYF.

The chain joins TRBV30 to TRBJ1-2, with D possibly matching TRBD1 (5 bases). The germline V gene has CDR1 GTSNPN and CDR2 SVGIG (reference sequence). Trimming removed 2 bases at V and 3 bases at J, with 16 bases between. CDR3 length: 15 amino acids. In DNA, the CDR3 is TGTGCCTGGAGTCACTCCGGGGGGACTCACTATGGCTACACCTTC. Protein: CAWSHSGGTHYGYTF.

This clone has only one observation. This sequence joins TRBV9 and TRBJ1-4; 12 bases map to TRBD1. Germline CDR1 SGDLS, CDR2 YYNGEE. The CDR3 runs 18 residues. V lost 0 bases and J lost 7; bases outside the gene matches: 10. The CDR3 coding sequence is TGTGCCAGCAGCGTAGCCTCTGAGGGACAGGGGGCGCGTGAAAAACTGTTTTTT. Translation gives CASSVASEGQGAREKLFF.

Of note for this clone: The same CDR3 arises from other DNA sequences in this sample as well. Here the CDR3 DNA reads TGTGCCAGCAGTGAAACTCTGGCTAGCCGAATCACCGGGGAGCTGTTTTTT. The encoded protein is CASSETLASRITGELFF. The chain combines TRBV25-1 with TRBJ2-2; a possible D gene is TRBD2 (5 bases). Germline CDR1 reads MGHDK; CDR2 reads SYGVNS. V gave up 2 bases and J gave up 4 bases, with 17 bases separating them. This CDR3 has 17 residues.

J is TRBJ1-2 and V is TRBV5-8; D gene ambiguous. Trimming cost V 0 bases and J 8 bases, with 2 bases left between them. Germline CDR1 and CDR2: SGHTS and YDEGEE. The CDR3 covers 10 residues. In nucleotides, the CDR3 is TGTGCCAGCAGCTTGGAAGGCTACACCTTC. This gives the protein CASSLEGYTF.

This clone was counted a few times. This chain links TRBV6-1 with TRBJ1-2; no reliable D call. The CDR3 contains 12 residues. Germline assignment: CDR1 MNHNS and CDR2 SASEGT. The V end lost 6 bases, the J end lost 4 bases, and 9 bases lay between the germline ends. The DNA of the CDR3 is TGTGCCAGCAGACTTCAGTCCTATGGCTACACCTTC. Protein product: CASRLQSYGYTF.

The gene calls are TRBV5-4 and TRBJ2-3; perhaps D is TRBD1 or TRBD2 (5 bases each). With 4 bases removed from V and 2 bases from J, the gap between germline ends came to 14 bases. CDR1 and CDR2 from the germline V gene are SGHNT and YYREEE (reference sequence). CDR3 length: 15 amino acids. As DNA, the CDR3 is TGTGCCAGCAGCCGGGGACCTAAACCCACAGATACGCAGTATTTT. Translating gives CASSRGPKPTDTQYF.

The V and J genes are TRBV18 and TRBJ1-4; a possible D gene is TRBD1 (5 bases). V shed 3 bases and J shed 5 bases, with 10 bases lying between them. The CDR3 is 14 amino acids. CDR1 KGHSH and CDR2 LQKENI come from the germline V gene. The CDR3 protein is CASSPSGTNEKLFF. The CDR3 DNA sequence: TGTGCCAGCTCACCCTCCGGGACGAATGAAAAACTGTTTTTT. The complete variable domain, with remaining parts taken from reference TRBV18 and TRBJ1-4, reads NAGVMQNPRHLVRRRGQEARLRCSPMKGHSHVYWYRQLPEEGLKFMVYLQKENIIDESGMPKERFSAEFPKEGPSILRIQQVVRGDSAAYFCASSPSGTNEKLFFGSGTQLSVL.